Below are 18 T cell receptor beta chains sequenced from a single sample in a study of blood T cell repertoires in COVID-19. This table comes from immunoSEQ multiplex PCR, and its TCRdb copy is limited to in-frame clones, with some not included. Counted here are hundreds of thousands of clones, more than 70% occurring once; the ten biggest clones make up about 5.9%. The material sequenced was peripheral blood. All receptors come from a woman aged 25 to 39 with COVID-19, enrolled during active disease.

The rearrangement links TRBV4-1 to TRBJ1-1, with TRBD1 matching over 8 bases. The J segment lost 4 bases and the V segment lost 6 bases, leaving 4 bases of the junction unmatched. CDR3 length equals 13 residues. Germline V gives CDR1 MGHRA, CDR2 YSYEKL. CDR3 residues: CASRPTGGTEAFF. The CDR3 DNA reads as TGCGCCAGCAGACCAACAGGGGGCACTGAAGCTTTCTTT.

The chain uses TRBV6-5 and TRBJ2-7, with 12 bases lining up with TRBD1. Germline loops: CDR1 MNHEY, CDR2 SVGAGI. The CDR3 consists of 15 residues. Trimming cost V 9 bases and J 4 bases; bases outside gene matches: 10. In DNA form, the CDR3 reads TGTGCCAGTTCCTCCCCGGGACAGGGGGCTTACGAGCAGTACTTC. Its translation: CASSSPGQGAYEQYF.

The V gene is TRBV28, the J gene TRBJ2-7, with 10 bases lining up with TRBD2. V lost 7 bases, J lost 4 bases, and 10 bases stayed unmatched. Germline CDR1 MDHEN, CDR2 SYDVKM. CDR3 length: 15 residues. The CDR3 protein is CASKLAGGRGYEQYV. CDR3 nucleotides: TGTGCCAGCAAATTAGCGGGAGGAAGGGGTTACGAGCAGTACGTC.

V gene TRBV6-5 combines with J gene TRBJ1-6; D is unclear. Trimming pared 0 bases from V and 8 bases from J, leaving 14 bases between. CDR3 size: 16 residues. Germline-derived CDR1 and CDR2 are MNHEY and SVGAGI. CDR3 coding DNA: TGTGCCAGCAGTTACTCGGCGGGGAGGCACTATTCACCCCTCCACTTT. This sequence encodes CASSYSAGRHYSPLHF.

The chain employs TRBV30 and TRBJ1-1, with a tentative D call TRBD1 (5 bases). Per the germline V gene, CDR1 is GTSNPN and CDR2 is SVGIG (reference sequence). The CDR3 consists of 13 residues. V was clipped by 2 bases and J by 5 bases, with 12 bases between them. This CDR3 is CAWSTGVRTEAFF. CDR3 sequence (DNA): TGTGCCTGGAGTACGGGGGTAAGGACTGAAGCTTTCTTT. Together with reference TRBV30 and TRBJ1-1, the CDR3 gives the full variable domain: SQTIHQWPATLVQPVGSPLSLECTVEGTSNPNLYWYRQAAGRGLQLLFYSVGIGQISSEVPQNLSASRPQDRQFILSSKKLLLSDSGFYLCAWSTGVRTEAFFGQGTRLTVV.

The genes are TRBV4-3 and TRBJ1-6, with TRBD1 matching 9 bases. The CDR3 has 15 amino acids. V dropped 6 bases and J dropped 6; count of bases not matched to a gene: 6. Germline assignment: CDR1 LGHNA and CDR2 YSLEER. Written as DNA, the CDR3 is TGCGCCAGCAGGGACCCGGACAGGGGTAATTCACCCCTCCACTTT. As protein: CASRDPDRGNSPLHF.

This chain connects TRBV7-2 to TRBJ2-1, with 14 bases that match TRBD2. CDR3 size: 13 residues. V trimming: 10 bases; J trimming: 7 bases; junction bases outside the gene matches: 3. The germline V gene encodes CDR1 SGHTA and CDR2 FQGNSA. CDR3 nucleotides: TGTGCCACCGGACTAGCGGGAGGTAATGAGCAGTTCTTC. This translates into CATGLAGGNEQFF.

This rearrangement joins TRBV4-3 to TRBJ2-1; 9 bases map to TRBD2. The V segment lost 3 bases and the J segment 3 bases; nucleotides outside the gene matches: 6. Germline CDR1 and CDR2: LGHNA and YSLEER. The CDR3 runs to 16 residues. CDR3 nucleotide sequence: TGCGCCAGCAGCCACTTATTTAGCGGGGGCTACAATGAGCAGTTCTTC. Translated, it gives CASSHLFSGGYNEQFF.

The CDR3 region has the DNA TGCGCCAGCAGCAACCGACAGGTGGCAACTAATGAAAAACTGTTTTTT. It translates to CASSNRQVATNEKLFF. The chain employs TRBV4-1 and TRBJ1-4; possible D gene TRBD1, 6 bases. V lost 5 bases, J lost 0 bases, and 13 bases lay in between. CDR3 length: 16 amino acids. CDR1 MGHRA and CDR2 YSYEKL come from the germline V gene.

This chain uses TRBV20-1 with TRBJ1-2; 7 nucleotides match TRBD1. CDR3 length: 14 amino acids. Germline trimming cut 3 bases from V and 6 bases from J; bases unmatched to any gene: 10. The V gene's germline CDR1 is DFQATT and CDR2 SNEGSKA (reference sequence). The CDR3 DNA reads TGCAGTGCTAGTTCTCTCCGGGACAGTCATGGCTACACCTTC. This sequence encodes CSASSLRDSHGYTF.

The chain employs TRBV7-8 and TRBJ2-7, with D perhaps TRBD2 (5 bases). The CDR3 extends over 16 amino acids. The V gene lost 5 bases and the J gene lost 7 bases, with 24 bases spanning the gap. Germline values: CDR1 SGHVS, CDR2 FQNEAQ. CDR3 region: CASSPSHSEAAGEQYF. The CDR3 DNA follows: TGTGCCAGCAGCCCTTCCCATAGTGAAGCCGCGGGTGAGCAGTACTTC.

CDR3 nucleotide sequence: TGTGCCAGCAGCCAAGTCGGAGGGACTAGCGAGATCTTAAGCACAGATACGCAGTATTTT. Its protein product is CASSQVGGTSEILSTDTQYF. V and J are TRBV4-2 and TRBJ2-3, with 10 bases fitting TRBD2. Trimming took 1 base from V and 0 from J; bases not matched to a gene: 13. Germline values: CDR1 LGHNA, CDR2 YNFKEQ. The CDR3 covers 20 residues.

The chain couples TRBV19 to TRBJ2-2, with 8 bases matching TRBD1. V shed 3 bases, J shed 5 bases, and the junction held 5 bases outside the gene matches. The CDR3 length is 15 residues. Germline V gives CDR1 LNHDA, CDR2 SQIVND (reference sequence). The CDR3 sequence is CASSIQGAGTGELFF. The CDR3 DNA reads as TGTGCCAGTAGTATTCAGGGGGCTGGTACCGGGGAGCTGTTTTTT.

Written as DNA, the CDR3 is TGCGCCAGCAGGCAGGGGGCAGACACTGAAGCTTTCTTT. This codes for CASRQGADTEAFF. This chain connects TRBV10-1 to TRBJ1-1, with 8 bases fitting TRBD1. CDR3 length: 13 amino acids. V was clipped by 6 bases and J by 3 bases; unmatched bases: 3. CDR1 is WNHNN and CDR2 is SYGVQD in the germline V gene (reference sequence).

The chain links TRBV4-3 to TRBJ2-1; 11 bases are a match to TRBD2. This CDR3 has 18 residues. Germline-derived CDR1 and CDR2 are LGHNA and YSLEER. Unmatched junction bases numbered 8, after V lost 4 bases and J lost 0 bases. DNA for the CDR3: TGCGCCAGCAGCCCACTAGCGGGGGAAACTACCTCCTACAATGAGCAGTTCTTC. The encoded protein is CASSPLAGETTSYNEQFF.

The gene calls are TRBV21-1 and TRBJ2-7; no check of the table's D call, TRBD2, against the DNA was made. TRBV21-1 is classified as a pseudogene. CDR3 length: 17 residues. In DNA form, the CDR3 reads TGTGCCAGCAGCAACGGGACTAGCGGGAGGCATCGCTACGAGCAGTACGTC. It translates to CASSNGTSGRHRYEQYV.

This clone was counted only a few times. The chain recombines TRBV10-1 with TRBJ2-2; the match to TRBD1 covers 7 bases. This CDR3 region has 14 residues. Germline lookup yields CDR1 WNHNN and CDR2 SYGVQD (reference sequence). J lost 0 bases, V lost 7 bases, and 2 bases had no gene match. This CDR3 reads CASTGTANTGELFF. Here the CDR3 DNA reads TGCGCCAGCACGGGGACAGCGAACACCGGGGAGCTGTTTTTT.

V usage is TRBV2 and J usage is TRBJ2-1, with TRBD2 matching over 7 bases. The germline CDR1 and CDR2 sequences are SNHLY and FYNNEI. The CDR3 spans 14 residues. Losses at the gene ends were 7 bases for V and 7 bases for J; bases not matched to a gene: 10. The CDR3 DNA sequence: TGTGCCAGCACCCGGGGGGTTCCCCCTAATGAGCAGTTCTTC. This translates into CASTRGVPPNEQFF.